This TCR beta chain originates from a study of neurological immune-mediated disorders (dated by TCRdb to between 2018 and 2021). As for the study more broadly: The study compared peripheral blood TCR-beta repertoires of HTLV-I-associated myelopathy (HAM/TSP) patients, multiple sclerosis patients and healthy controls using UMI-based sequencing. The 90 to 120 TCR-beta libraries covered PBMC samples along with longitudinal samples, technical triplicates, and paired sorted CD4+ and CD8+ T-cell subsets. Of the 60 to 70 subjects in the cohort, about 14 were HAM/TSP patients, 34 were multiple sclerosis patients, and around 20 were healthy controls.

For unsorted PBMC libraries, 2 million PBMCs were used after storage in RNAlater at -80 degrees C until RNA extraction. Peripheral blood was subjected to Ficoll-Hypaque density gradient centrifugation to isolate PBMCs, which were then cryopreserved in liquid nitrogen. This clonotype was recorded at least ten times. No cognate antigen has been identified for it. No base quality values were provided; no much bigger clone lies one nucleotide off. cDNA was synthesized by template-switch 5'RACE using a primer with a 10-nucleotide random unique molecular identifier that tagged each TCR transcript. Over 160 million TCR-beta sequences, covering 15-18 subjects, were produced in each sequencing run. Total RNA was extracted with the RNeasy kit. The KAPA Real-time Library Amplification kit was used to amplify TCR-beta VDJ regions with primers for the TCR constant region and the 5'RACE anchor. A first PCR added sample indexes and Illumina adaptors, after which a second PCR increased the library yield. The roughly 650 bp TCR product was size-selected on a 2% E-gel SizeSelection system after Ampure bead purification. Before pooling, libraries had their quality checked on a Bioanalyzer, their concentration measured with Qubit, and their quantity determined with the Kapa Library Quantification kit. Paired-end 2 x 150 bp sequencing of the libraries was performed on an Illumina HiSeq 2500. To increase sequence diversity, about 25-31% phiX was spiked into each library pool. The source study handled its data this way. Quality-filtered reads were processed with the UMI-based MiGEC pipeline, which removed over 85% of raw TCR sequences during error correction. IMGT germline references were used for alignment of VDJ genes, and clonotypes were defined by a unique CDR3 amino acid sequence together with V-J genes. Clonal expansion, Shannon diversity and CDR3 relatedness (CalcPairwiseDistances, ClusterSamples) were evaluated with VDJtools, and phylogenetic trees were built with CLCbio workbench. Expanded clones were defined as having at least 8 unique UMIs, based on coefficient-of-variation modelling across technical triplicates. Using fastp trimming at Q25 and MiXCR clonotype assembly, TCRdb reanalyzed the public sequencing data and kept in-frame beta chains. Rows with a matching CDR3 protein are joined into one entry that keeps the most common DNA and genes. TCRdb, not the original authors, processed these V and J calls. For this sample there are about 24,000 distinct CDR3 sequences; around 15% appear just once. The leading ten clones occupy approximately 16% of the sample.

Study-level results and caveats: TCR clonal expansion was highest in HAM/TSP patients and lowest in MS patients, with MS patients falling below even healthy controls. No identical CDR3 amino acid sequences were found to be shared among expanded clones across subjects, suggesting that TCR-beta repertoires were private in all groups.

Including the terminal cysteine and phenylalanine, the CDR3 comprises 10 residues. The CDR3 DNA has 30 bases and is translated from base 1. Sequences MNHNS (CDR1) and SASEGT (CDR2) are obtained from the germline V gene. V drops 8 bases and J drops 7 bases, leaving 9 bases in between. The receptor comes from a woman in her 40s with HTLV-1-associated myelopathy (HAM/TSP). Material: PBMCs. Here the chain combines TRBV6-1 and TRBJ2-7, with the D gene not clear enough to name. The CDR3 reads CASQSYEQYF. The nucleotide sequence is given as TGTGCCAGCCAGAGCTATGAGCAGTACTTC.